This T cell receptor beta chain stems from a study of control samples from healthy donors and cancer patients. The table came from immunoSEQ multiplex PCR; TCRdb's copy has only in-frame clones and leaves some out. The sample yields approximately 92,000 clones, approximately 93% seen once. V lost 3 bases and J 4 bases, leaving 9 bases between the germline ends. The CDR3 is 13 residues long. The V gene's germline CDR1 is MNHNY and CDR2 SVGAGI (reference sequence). This clonotype originated in a woman in her thirties in good health. The rearrangement uses TRBV6-6 and TRBJ1-2; D is ambiguous. Input material: blood. The CDR3 region has the DNA TGTGCCAGCAGTTATCCGCAGCTCTATGGCTACACCTTC. This gives the protein CASSYPQLYGYTF.